One T cell receptor beta chain is described in this entry. These data are taken from a study of tumor T cells in aggressive B-cell lymphoma. Germline V CDR1 and CDR2: SGHTA, FQGNSA. V lost 4 bases and J lost 2; bases outside the gene matches: 2. This CDR3 has 15 residues. Assay used: immunoSEQ multiplex PCR; TCRdb lists only in-frame clones, some missing. Of thousands of clones listed, 91% are singletons. Sequencing used tumor tissue. This clonotype originated in an adult with diffuse large B cell lymphoma. The rearrangement joins TRBV7-2 to TRBJ2-2; 9 bases are shared with TRBD2. CDR3 residues: CASSSGLANTGELFF. DNA for the CDR3: TGTGCCAGCAGCTCGGGACTAGCAAACACCGGGGAGCTGTTTTTT.